The T cell receptor beta chain described here comes from a study of human thymus T cells. Method: immunoSEQ multiplex PCR; TCRdb's copy keeps in-frame clones and lacks some. This sample carries fewer than 90,000 clones, 90% to 98% of them seen once, and the ten largest clones take just over 0.03%. This clone was seen once. Its antigen is as yet unknown. Study findings and constraints: Both thymic and peripheral blood repertoires showed apparently biased V and J usage. Related research reported highly overlapping thymic repertoires among unrelated individuals.

Thymus specimens were resections from corrective heart surgery. The donor group consisted of healthy Finnish infants who were having corrective surgery for congenital heart defects. The sample taken for sequencing was thymus tissue. The origin of this receptor is a boy under three years old with a congenital heart defect but otherwise immunologically healthy.

CDR3 in DNA: TGTGCCAGCAGCTCCGCTAGCGCCCTGAGGCAAGAGACCCAGTACTTC. Translation: CASSSASALRQETQYF. The rearrangement uses TRBV28 and TRBJ2-5, with D possibly being TRBD2 (6 bases). V was trimmed by 6 bases and J by 2 bases, leaving 19 bases between them. Looked up from germline, CDR1 is MDHEN and CDR2 is SYDVKM. The CDR3 is 16 residues long.